This T cell receptor beta chain originates from a study of shared clonotypes between healthy human individuals (dated by TCRdb to about 2020). Background for the entire study: Two women and a few men aged 18 to 49 years were included in the cohort. For each donor, CD4 naive and CD4 memory were each run on three plates, CD8 naive on two plates, and CD8 memory on one plate. To estimate repertoire size and how much clonotype sharing occurs between individuals, the study deeply sequenced the blood TCR repertoires of five healthy adults. To increase sequencing depth and limit assay-specific biases, different laboratories used diverse techniques to prepare libraries and sequence TCR repertoires. Each donor's leukapheresis produced roughly between roughly 0.85 and 9.5 billion PBMCs. The research as a whole found: Incomplete sequencing was indicated by rarefaction of sorted-subset datasets, despite the large sequencing depth. Based on pairwise subsampling, the degree of clonotype sharing among donors was expected to be affected by sequencing depth. Naive subsets generally had larger estimated clonotype richness than memory subsets. Sampling was restricted to blood, and TCR repertoires in tissue are likely to differ from TCR repertoires in blood. Across a few donors, 4.5% to 6.5% of naive CD4, over 3% of naive CD8, roughly 2.2% of memory CD4, and approximately 0.42% of memory CD8 clonotypes were shared. Higher generation probabilities were observed for clonotypes shared by all four sorted-subset donors than for non-shared clonotypes. The small number of donors limited the genetic and exposure-history diversity represented.

CD8 naive samples were obtained by positive selection for CCR7 among CD45RO-negative cells, yielding a CD45RA+CCR7+ population from which TemRA cells were excluded. The donors were healthy, HIV-negative adults who had no recently reported acute infections or vaccinations. Every donor was a Caucasian adult residing in Nashville, Tennessee, USA. After blood collection by leukapheresis, PBMCs were isolated using Ficoll-Histopaque density gradient centrifugation and then cryopreserved in the vapor phase of liquid nitrogen. Purity and quantity of every magnetically sorted T cell population were checked by analytical flow cytometry. From each sorted fraction, genomic DNA was isolated and quantified by UV absorbance on a Nanodrop 2000c. Via the germline V gene (reference sequence), CDR1 is DFQATT and CDR2 SNEGSKA. Between the V and J ends, shortened by 5 bases and 2 bases respectively, the junction contains 4 bases. From its cysteine to its phenylalanine, the CDR3 spans 10 amino acids. Only CDR3 DNA is held: 30 bases, read in frame from base 1.

As regards this clone: What this receptor recognizes is not known. No much larger clone exists at a distance of one base, and base qualities are not known.

Using the deep immunoSEQ assay, TCR CDR3 regions were amplified from genomic DNA by multiplex PCR. Extracted genomic DNA from each cell subset was spread evenly across all wells of several immunoSEQ 96-well plates, with each plate serving as a replicate. Each replicate PCR for sorted subsets received about 220 ng genomic DNA, equal to roughly 30,000 T cell genomes. The purified libraries were quantified using a Qubit 3.0 fluorometer, sized with a Bioanalyzer 2100, and then quantified again using the KAPA Library Quantification kit. Every immunoSEQ 96-well plate was sequenced on a separate single-read 150-cycle Illumina NextSeq 550 flow cell. The paper's processing steps were these. Because the immunoSEQ output held only junctional sequences and lacked quality scores, the filtering could not match the filtering applied to full-length reads. To assign V/J genes and CDR3, sequences were annotated against IMGT germline references using PyIR, a Python wrapper for IgBLAST v1.9. Any read was removed if the V/J assignment was weak (E-value above 1e-6), the CDR3 was missing, or the read contained stop codons, out-of-frame junctions, or ambiguous translated residues. V3J clonotypes were defined as sequences sharing the same inferred V gene, J gene, and CDR3 amino acid sequence. To compute the percentage overlap between repertoires, the number of shared unique clonotypes was divided by the size of the smaller repertoire. Richness of each repertoire was evaluated using RTK rarefaction, the Chao1 estimator, and Recon v2.1 estimates of unobserved clonotypes. Generation probabilities for all TCRbeta clonotypes obtained by the gDNA method from a handful of donors were computed using OLGA. Here the immuneACCESS table is served through TCRdb, limited to in-frame sequences with V and J called. Missing clones are a known gap in these copies; in checked studies unresolved V genes cover under half, and the rest lacks a known reason. V, J and clone size are those of that table, while D and trimming were read from the DNA. The sample table lists about 820,000 clones, 85% to 95% of them with a count of one. The ten largest clones take up more than 20% of the sample.

The TCR originated in a man aged 30-40 years in good health. The chain is encoded by TRBV20-1 joined to TRBJ2-7; no D gene can be assigned with confidence. The sequenced sample consisted of naive CD8+ T cells sorted from blood. Read against the paper, the sample's cell subset or site label means: CD45RA+CCR7+. The DNA is TGCAGTGCTGGGACCTACGAGCAGTACTTC. Its protein is CSAGTYEQYF.